Listed below are T cell receptor beta chains from one sample, sequenced in a study of a mutant IDH1 vaccine in newly diagnosed glioma. The assay was immunoSEQ multiplex PCR, and TCRdb's table has in-frame clones only and misses some. The table records roughly 120,000 clones, 80% of them present only once. Their antigens remain unidentified. This material consisted of PBMCs, taken from a glioma patient whose treatment included an IDH1 peptide vaccine. Every receptor here comes from a man in his forties with glioma. The CDR3 runs from the conserved cysteine through the conserved F or W. Fields, in order: clone size, J gene, V gene, CDR3 protein. Rows may omit the clone size; those that give it use once, few, many or a size class.

size: NA
J: TRBJ2-3
V: TRBV7-2
CDR3: CASSWTSGTADTQYF

size: NA
J: TRBJ2-5
V: TRBV19
CDR3: CASSRGRGETQYF

size: once
J: TRBJ2-1
V: TRBV4-2
CDR3: CASSQVFSVTAPTYNEQFF

size: NA
J: TRBJ1-2
V: TRBV7-8
CDR3: CASSSRQGYDYGYTF

size: NA
J: TRBJ2-5
V: TRBV7-2
CDR3: CASSFSGIQETQYF

size: NA
J: TRBJ2-2
V: TRBV11-2
CDR3: CASRALATNTGELFF

size: NA
J: TRBJ2-7
V: TRBV7-9
CDR3: CASSLMAVNEQYF

size: once
J: TRBJ2-2
V: TRBV2
CDR3: CASKGSGAGELFF

size: once
J: TRBJ2-6
V: TRBV13
CDR3: CASARRGASGANVLTF

size: NA
J: TRBJ2-2
V: TRBV6-4
CDR3: CASSDSGDRGTGELFF

size: NA
J: TRBJ1-1
V: TRBV19
CDR3: CASSRDRGSNTEAFF

size: NA
J: TRBJ2-3
V: TRBV2
CDR3: CASSEGLKTTDTQYF

size: once
J: TRBJ2-7
V: TRBV19
CDR3: CASSTTGEQYF